The TCR beta chain described here comes from a study of T-cell reconstitution after alpha-beta-depleted transplantation in children. Trimming cost V 0 bases and J 0 bases, with 11 bases left between them. The V gene's germline CDR1 is SGHDT and CDR2 YYEEEE. The CDR3 is 16 amino acids. Library preparation (for TCRbeta) was performed with unique molecular identifiers. MiXCR, applied by TCRdb to the PCR reads, yields one record per CDR3 protein. The table has about 610,000 distinct CDR3 sequences, about 11% seen once. The chain couples TRBV5-6 to TRBJ2-3; a possible D gene is TRBD2 (6 bases). This clonotype was obtained from a human donor who donated a stem cell graft to a child with acute myeloid leukemia. Sequenced here: PBMCs from the stem cell graft donor, sampled from the stem cell graft. In nucleotides, the CDR3 is TGTGCCAGCAGCTTGGACGGGACTTACAGCACAGATACGCAGTATTTT. It translates to CASSLDGTYSTDTQYF. The full variable domain, completed using reference TRBV5-6 and TRBJ2-3, is DAGVTQSPTHLIKTRGQQVTLRCSPKSGHDTVSWYQQALGQGPQFIFQYYEEEERQRGNFPDRFSGHQFPNYSSELNVNALLLGDSALYLCASSLDGTYSTDTQYFGPGTRLTVL.